This T cell receptor (beta chain) was retrieved from a study of vaccination and CD4 T cells after COVID-19. At the Johns Hopkins FTIC core, DNA taken from cultured CD4+ T cells was sequenced by way of the Oncomine TCR Beta short-read assay. Genomic DNA was isolated from CD4+ T cells that had been cultured. MiXCR was run by TCRdb on the PCR reads, yielding one entry per CDR3 protein. The sample includes some 12,000 distinct CDR3 sequences, about 27% of them seen just once. From germline, CDR1 is DFQATT and CDR2 SNEGSKA (reference sequence). Trimming left V 2 bases short and J 2 bases short, with 18 bases between. This CDR3 contains 16 residues. Specified treatment: approximately 9-day PBMC culture with coronavirus spike peptide pools or control peptides (ViraFEST assay). Harvesting of the unexposed donor's CD4+ T cells predated the COVID-19 pandemic (2011-2018). Cells permitting, SARS-CoV-2 S/N and four cold-coronavirus spikes were tested on unexposed-donor CD4+ T cells.

This clonotype has more than one count but fewer than ten. Its antigen is as yet unknown. This chain joins TRBV20-1 and TRBJ1-1, with unresolved D. This receptor was identified in a human donor in good health. The sequenced sample was CD4+ T cells from blood, cultured in vitro. The CDR3 is CSARFIVGSVNTEAFF. For the CDR3, the DNA is TGCAGTGCTAGATTTATCGTGGGTTCGGTAAACACTGAAGCTTTCTTT.